This TCR beta chain was documented in a study of cytomegalovirus exposure and HLA in healthy donors. This clone was seen once. Its antigen is not known. The PCR ran on 60 Vbeta and 13 Jbeta primers. Some clones are missing from TCRdb's copy, which holds only in-frame ones; the method was immunoSEQ multiplex PCR. This table holds 95,000 to 150,000 clones, around 75% found once. Trimming at V came to 6 bases and at J to 10 bases, leaving 12 bases not matched to a gene. The V gene's germline CDR1 is SGHTA and CDR2 FQGTGA. The CDR3 is 14 amino acids. Study results and caveats: Earlier findings revealed that most TCR beta V segments proved productive either about 87% or about 30% of the time.

Sequencing was performed on PBMCs. This TCR derives from a woman aged 45-65 years in good health and CMV-seropositive. J is TRBJ2-1 and V is TRBV7-3; TRBD1 matches 7 bases. DNA for the CDR3: TGTGCCAGCAGGAATCCTATGGGACAGAAGGAGCAGTTCTTC. As protein: CASRNPMGQKEQFF.